This T cell receptor beta chain was captured in a study of blood T cell repertoires in COVID-19. Study in general: Sites in the United States, Italy and Spain provided acute and convalescent COVID-19 samples. Sources were T cells, B-cell-depleted T cells, or PBMCs; the material itself was cDNA or gDNA.

Germline CDR1 SGHNT, CDR2 YYREEE (reference sequence). V was clipped by 2 bases and J by 5 bases, with 10 bases between them. The CDR3 totals 14 residues. Original analysis: Amplification with reference gene primers provided the estimates of nucleated cell counts. Method: immunoSEQ multiplex PCR; TCRdb's copy keeps in-frame clones and lacks some. The DNA was the basis for D and trimming; V, J and clone size are from that table. Of about 73,000 clones listed, more than 60% are singletons. The clonotype was recovered from a man between 60 and 75 years old with acute or convalescent COVID-19. The specimen was peripheral blood. The chain carries TRBV5-4 and TRBJ2-2; D gene uncertain. CDR3 residues: CASSLQQQTGELFF. CDR3 nucleotides: TGTGCCAGCAGCTTACAGCAACAGACCGGGGAGCTGTTTTTT. Together with reference TRBV5-4 and TRBJ2-2, the CDR3 gives the full variable domain: ETGVTQSPTHLIKTRGQQVTLRCSSQSGHNTVSWYQQALGQGPQFIFQYYREEENGRGNFPPRFSGLQFPNYSSELNVNALELDDSALYLCASSLQQQTGELFFGEGSRLTVL.